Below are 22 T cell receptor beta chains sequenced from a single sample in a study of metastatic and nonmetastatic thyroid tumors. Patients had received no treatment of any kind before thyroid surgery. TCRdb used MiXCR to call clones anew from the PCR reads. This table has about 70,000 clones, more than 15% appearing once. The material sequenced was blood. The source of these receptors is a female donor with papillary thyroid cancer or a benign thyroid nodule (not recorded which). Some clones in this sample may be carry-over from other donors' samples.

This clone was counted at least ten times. CDR3 DNA sequence: TGTGCCAGCAGCTACATTCCCGGGACAGGGTACACTGAAGCTTTCTTT. It encodes CASSYIPGTGYTEAFF. The rearrangement uses TRBV11-2 and TRBJ1-1; 9 positions agree with TRBD1. The CDR3 runs to 16 residues. J lost 3 bases, V lost 4 bases, and 9 bases had no gene match. Germline V gives CDR1 SGHAT, CDR2 FQNNGV.

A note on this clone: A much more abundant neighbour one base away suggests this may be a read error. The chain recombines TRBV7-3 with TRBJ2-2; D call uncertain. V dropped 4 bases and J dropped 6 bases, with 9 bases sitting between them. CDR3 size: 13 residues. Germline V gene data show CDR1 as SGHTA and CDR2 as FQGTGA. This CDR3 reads CASSWNGSGELFF. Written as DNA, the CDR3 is TGTGCCAGCAGCTGGAACGGTTCCGGGGAGCTGTTTTTT.

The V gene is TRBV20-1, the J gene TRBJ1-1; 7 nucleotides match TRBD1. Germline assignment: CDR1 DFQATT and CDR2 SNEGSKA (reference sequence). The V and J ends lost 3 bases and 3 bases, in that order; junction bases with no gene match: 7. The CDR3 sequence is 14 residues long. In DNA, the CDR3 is TGCAGTGCTAGGGCCGGGACAGCTCACACTGAAGCTTTCTTT. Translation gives CSARAGTAHTEAFF.

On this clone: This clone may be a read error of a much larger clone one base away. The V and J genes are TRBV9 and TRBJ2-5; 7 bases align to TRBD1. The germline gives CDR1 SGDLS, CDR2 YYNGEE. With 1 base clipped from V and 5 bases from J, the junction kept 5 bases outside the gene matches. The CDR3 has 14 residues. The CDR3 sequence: CASSVSSRGETQYF. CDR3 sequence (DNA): TGTGCCAGCAGCGTATCTAGCAGGGGGGAGACCCAGTACTTC.

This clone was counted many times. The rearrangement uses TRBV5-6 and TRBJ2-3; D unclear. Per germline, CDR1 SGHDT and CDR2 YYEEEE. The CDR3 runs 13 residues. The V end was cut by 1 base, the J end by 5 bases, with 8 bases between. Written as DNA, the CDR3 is TGTGCCAGCAGCTTGAAGGGCGGAGATACGCAGTATTTT. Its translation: CASSLKGGDTQYF.

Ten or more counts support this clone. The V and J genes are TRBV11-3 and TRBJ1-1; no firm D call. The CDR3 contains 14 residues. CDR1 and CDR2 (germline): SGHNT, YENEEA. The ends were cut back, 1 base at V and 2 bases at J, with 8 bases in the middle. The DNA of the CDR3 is TGTGCCAGCAGCTTAGGGCCGGTTAACACTGAAGCTTTCTTT. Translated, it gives CASSLGPVNTEAFF.

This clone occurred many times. The CDR3 bases are TGTGCCTGGAGTGTACTGAGGCAGGTCAATGAGCAGTTCTTC. This encodes CAWSVLRQVNEQFF. V is TRBV30 and J is TRBJ2-1; no clear D. The CDR3 runs 14 residues. CDR1 GTSNPN and CDR2 SVGIG come from the germline V gene (reference sequence). Trimming shortened V by 0 bases and J by 6 bases, and 12 bases separated the two germline ends. Full variable domain (missing parts from reference TRBV30 and TRBJ2-1): SQTIHQWPATLVQPVGSPLSLECTVEGTSNPNLYWYRQAAGRGLQLLFYSVGIGQISSEVPQNLSASRPQDRQFILSSKKLLLSDSGFYLCAWSVLRQVNEQFFGPGTRLTVL.

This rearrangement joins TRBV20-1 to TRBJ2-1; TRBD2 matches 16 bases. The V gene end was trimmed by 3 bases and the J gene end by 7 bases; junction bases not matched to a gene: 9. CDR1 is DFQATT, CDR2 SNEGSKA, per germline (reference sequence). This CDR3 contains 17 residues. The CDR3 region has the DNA TGCAGTGCTAGCCCCCTGGAGGGACTAGCGGGGGGGAATGAGCAGTTCTTC. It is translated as CSASPLEGLAGGNEQFF.

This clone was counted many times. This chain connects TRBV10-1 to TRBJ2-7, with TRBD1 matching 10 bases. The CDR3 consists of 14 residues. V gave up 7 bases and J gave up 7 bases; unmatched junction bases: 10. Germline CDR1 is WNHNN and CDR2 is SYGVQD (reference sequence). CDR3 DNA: TGCGCCAGCACCCCCGGGACAGGGGCTGATGAGCAGTACTTC. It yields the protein CASTPGTGADEQYF.

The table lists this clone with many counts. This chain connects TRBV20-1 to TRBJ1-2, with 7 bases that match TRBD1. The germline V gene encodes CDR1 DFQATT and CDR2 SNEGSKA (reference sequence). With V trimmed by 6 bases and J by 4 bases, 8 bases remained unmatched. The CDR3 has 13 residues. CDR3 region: CSASDRTVYGYTF. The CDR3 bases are TGCAGTGCATCGGACAGGACCGTCTATGGCTACACCTTC.

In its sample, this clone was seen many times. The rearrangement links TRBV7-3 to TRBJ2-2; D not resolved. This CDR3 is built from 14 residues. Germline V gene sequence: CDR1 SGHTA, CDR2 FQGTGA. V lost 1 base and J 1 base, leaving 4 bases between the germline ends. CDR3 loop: CASSLSRNTGELFF. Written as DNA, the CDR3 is TGTGCCAGCAGCTTAAGTCGGAACACCGGGGAGCTGTTTTTT.

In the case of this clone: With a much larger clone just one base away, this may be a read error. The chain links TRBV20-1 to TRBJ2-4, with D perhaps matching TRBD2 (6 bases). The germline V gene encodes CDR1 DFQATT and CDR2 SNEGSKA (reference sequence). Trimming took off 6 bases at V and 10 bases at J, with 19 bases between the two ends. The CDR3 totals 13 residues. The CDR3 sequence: CSANRGIWKIQYF. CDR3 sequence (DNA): TGCAGTGCAAATCGCGGGATCTGGAAAATTCAGTACTTC.

The CDR3 protein is CAWSVQETQYF. The DNA for the CDR3 is TGTGCCTGGAGTGTACAGGAGACCCAGTACTTC. The chain links TRBV30 to TRBJ2-5; D gene uncertain. The CDR3 contains 11 residues. Germline V gives CDR1 GTSNPN, CDR2 SVGIG (reference sequence). V lost 0 bases, J lost 5 bases, and 4 bases lay in between.

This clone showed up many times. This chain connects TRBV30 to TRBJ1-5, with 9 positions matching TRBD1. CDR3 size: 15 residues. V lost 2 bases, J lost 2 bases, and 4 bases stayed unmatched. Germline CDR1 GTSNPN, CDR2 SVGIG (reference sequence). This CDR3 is CAWSTTGGGNQPQHF. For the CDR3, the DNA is TGTGCCTGGAGTACTACAGGGGGCGGCAATCAGCCCCAGCATTTT.

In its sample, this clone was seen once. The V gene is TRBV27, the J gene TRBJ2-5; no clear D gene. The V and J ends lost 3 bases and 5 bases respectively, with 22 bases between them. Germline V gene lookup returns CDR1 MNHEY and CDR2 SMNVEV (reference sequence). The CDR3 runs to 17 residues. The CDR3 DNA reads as TGTGCCAGCAGTTTGGAGTGCACTACCCCAATCCACGAGACCCAGTACTTC. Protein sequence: CASSLECTTPIHETQYF.

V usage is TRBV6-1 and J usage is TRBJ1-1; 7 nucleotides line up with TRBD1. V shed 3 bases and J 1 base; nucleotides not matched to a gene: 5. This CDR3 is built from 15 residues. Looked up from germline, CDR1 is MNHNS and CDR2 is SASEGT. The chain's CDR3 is CASSDLNRGNTEAFF. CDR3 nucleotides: TGTGCCAGCAGTGACTTAAACAGGGGGAACACTGAAGCTTTCTTT.

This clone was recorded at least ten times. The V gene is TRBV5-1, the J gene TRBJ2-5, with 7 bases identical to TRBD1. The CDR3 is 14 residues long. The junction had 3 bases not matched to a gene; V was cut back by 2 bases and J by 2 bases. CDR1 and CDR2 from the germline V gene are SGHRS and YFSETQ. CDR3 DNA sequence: TGCGCCAGCAGCTTACAGGGGCCACAAGAGACCCAGTACTTC. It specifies CASSLQGPQETQYF.

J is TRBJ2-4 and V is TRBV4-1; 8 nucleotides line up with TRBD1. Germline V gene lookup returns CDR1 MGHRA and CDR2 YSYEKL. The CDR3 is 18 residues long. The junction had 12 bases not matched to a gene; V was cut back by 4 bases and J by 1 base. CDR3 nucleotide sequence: TGCGCCAGCAGCCCCGGGACAGGCCAGGTGCTGGCCAAAAACATTCAGTACTTC. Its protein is CASSPGTGQVLAKNIQYF.

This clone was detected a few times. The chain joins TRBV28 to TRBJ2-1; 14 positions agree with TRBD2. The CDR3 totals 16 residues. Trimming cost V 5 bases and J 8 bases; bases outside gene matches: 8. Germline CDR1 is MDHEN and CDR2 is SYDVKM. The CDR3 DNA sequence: TGTGCCAGCAGTGGCCCCGGGACTAGCGGGAGTCATGAGCAGTTCTTC. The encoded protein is CASSGPGTSGSHEQFF.

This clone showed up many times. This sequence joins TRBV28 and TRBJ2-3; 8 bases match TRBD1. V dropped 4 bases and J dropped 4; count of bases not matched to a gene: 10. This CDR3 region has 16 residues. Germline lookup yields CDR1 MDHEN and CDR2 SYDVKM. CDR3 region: CASSYVQGAPADTQYF. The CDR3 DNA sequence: TGTGCCAGCAGTTACGTCCAGGGGGCGCCCGCAGATACGCAGTATTTT.

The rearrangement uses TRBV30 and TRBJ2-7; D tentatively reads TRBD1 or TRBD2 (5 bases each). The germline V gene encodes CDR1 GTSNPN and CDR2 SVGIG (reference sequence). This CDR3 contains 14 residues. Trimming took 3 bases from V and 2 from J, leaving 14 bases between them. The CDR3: CAWSGDPATYEQYF. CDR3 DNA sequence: TGTGCCTGGAGCGGGGACCCCGCAACCTACGAGCAGTACTTC.

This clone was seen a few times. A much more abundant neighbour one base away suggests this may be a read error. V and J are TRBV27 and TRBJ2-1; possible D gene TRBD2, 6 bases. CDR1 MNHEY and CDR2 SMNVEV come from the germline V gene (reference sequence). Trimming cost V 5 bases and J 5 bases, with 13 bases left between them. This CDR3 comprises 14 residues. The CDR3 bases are TGTGCCAGCAGTCGACTAGGGGTGAACAATGAGCAGTTCTTC. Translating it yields CASSRLGVNNEQFF.